Each of the 14 T cell receptor beta chains below was sequenced from the same sample in a study of T cell responses to AZD1222 COVID-19 vaccine. Sequencing used immunoSEQ multiplex PCR; TCRdb keeps in-frame clones, though not all of them. The repertoire holds approximately 150,000 clones, with over 80% as singletons. Source: peripheral blood, taken on day 0 of AZD1222 vaccination. The receptor set was obtained from an adult in good health.

For this clone: The same CDR3 also results from other DNA sequences found in this sample. This rearrangement joins TRBV7-2 to TRBJ2-2, with 7 bases that match TRBD1. The CDR3 sequence is 15 residues long. The V gene end was trimmed by 5 bases and the J gene end by 1 base; junction bases not matched to a gene: 4. In germline, CDR1 is SGHTA, CDR2 FQGNSA. The CDR3 loop reads CASSLGDRNTGELFF. In nucleotides, the CDR3 is TGTGCCAGCAGCCTAGGGGACAGGAACACCGGGGAGCTGTTTTTT. Using reference TRBV7-2 and TRBJ2-2 for the parts outside the CDR3, the full variable domain is GAGVSQSPSNKVTEKGKDVELRCDPISGHTALYWYRQSLGQGLEFLIYFQGNSAPDKSGLPSDRFSAERTGGSVSTLTIQRTQQEDSAVYLCASSLGDRNTGELFFGEGSRLTVL.

V gene TRBV27 combines with J gene TRBJ2-2; D not certain. Germline loops: CDR1 MNHEY, CDR2 SMNVEV (reference sequence). The CDR3 loop spans 12 amino acids. V was cut by 1 base and J by 7 bases, with 4 bases left in between. The DNA of the CDR3 is TGTGCCAGCAGTTTATTTAACGGGGAGCTGTTTTTT. Translated: CASSLFNGELFF.

The chain employs TRBV5-4 and TRBJ2-1; a weak D match, TRBD2 (6 bases). The CDR3 loop spans 16 amino acids. In germline, CDR1 is SGHNT, CDR2 YYREEE (reference sequence). V was clipped by 4 bases and J by 7 bases, with 21 bases between them. Here the CDR3 reads CASSPGGITSSNEQFF. The CDR3 nucleotides read TGTGCCAGCAGCCCGGGCGGGATTACCTCGAGTAATGAGCAGTTCTTC.

The rearrangement joins TRBV12-3 or TRBV12-4 to TRBJ1-4; no clear D gene. The CDR3 is 12 amino acids. V dropped 3 bases and J dropped 6 bases, with 5 bases sitting between them. In DNA form, the CDR3 reads TGTGCCAGCAGTTTCTCCTATGAAAAACTGTTTTTT. Translating it yields CASSFSYEKLFF.

The chain couples TRBV6-6 to TRBJ2-7; 10 bases match TRBD1. Germline V gene data show CDR1 as MNHNY and CDR2 as SVGAGI (reference sequence). V trimming: 6 bases; J trimming: 2 bases; junction bases outside the gene matches: 7. The CDR3 spans 15 residues. CDR3 in amino acids: CASSQGTGVTYEQYF. Written as DNA, the CDR3 is TGTGCCAGCAGCCAAGGGACAGGGGTCACCTACGAGCAGTACTTC.

The chain couples TRBV27 to TRBJ2-7; TRBD1 agrees at 9 bases. Germline assignment: CDR1 MNHEY and CDR2 SMNVEV (reference sequence). V lost 6 bases to trimming and J lost 3 bases; unmatched junction nucleotides: 6. The CDR3 covers 14 residues. CDR3 bases: TGTGCCAGCAGGGGCGGGACAGGGTACTACGAGCAGTACTTC. It encodes CASRGGTGYYEQYF.

This clone is a singleton in its sample. V and J are TRBV19 and TRBJ2-7; 10 bases line up with TRBD2. Looked up from germline, CDR1 is LNHDA and CDR2 is SQIVND (reference sequence). CDR3 length: 16 residues. J gave up 4 bases and V 7 bases, and 13 bases lay outside the gene matches. The CDR3 protein is CASTFKPGLAAYEQYF. CDR3 DNA: TGTGCCAGTACATTCAAACCCGGACTAGCGGCTTACGAGCAGTACTTC.

The chain recombines TRBV9 with TRBJ2-1, with TRBD2 matching 7 bases. CDR3 length equals 14 residues. The V and J ends lost 4 bases and 6 bases, in that order; junction bases with no gene match: 7. Germline CDR1 SGDLS, CDR2 YYNGEE. DNA of the CDR3: TGTGCCAGCAGCCCCAGGGACTATCCCAATGAGCAGTTCTTC. It translates to CASSPRDYPNEQFF.

This rearrangement joins TRBV9 to TRBJ1-5; no definite D call. The CDR3 is made up of 16 amino acids. V lost 3 bases and J lost 2, with 15 bases in between. Germline V gives CDR1 SGDLS, CDR2 YYNGEE. CDR3 DNA sequence: TGTGCCAGCAGCGCGGACTTTGAACTTGGCAATCAGCCCCAGCATTTT. This translates into CASSADFELGNQPQHF. Variable domain in full (rest from reference TRBV9 and TRBJ1-5): DSGVTQTPKHLITATGQRVTLRCSPRSGDLSVYWYQQSLDQGLQFLIQYYNGEERAKGNILERFSAQQFPDLHSELNLSSLELGDSALYFCASSADFELGNQPQHFGDGTRLSIL.

The chain is built from TRBV9 and TRBJ2-1, with TRBD2 as a possible D gene (5 bases). The germline CDR1 and CDR2 sequences are SGDLS and YYNGEE. Deletions cut 4 bases from V and 0 bases from J, with 17 bases between. The CDR3 covers 17 residues. The CDR3 sequence is CASSPLGGRASYNEQFF. CDR3 bases: TGTGCCAGCAGCCCATTAGGAGGCCGGGCCTCCTACAATGAGCAGTTCTTC. The full variable domain, in which reference TRBV9 and TRBJ2-1 provide the parts outside the CDR3, is DSGVTQTPKHLITATGQRVTLRCSPRSGDLSVYWYQQSLDQGLQFLIQYYNGEERAKGNILERFSAQQFPDLHSELNLSSLELGDSALYFCASSPLGGRASYNEQFFGPGTRLTVL.

This chain's CDR3 is CASSSYRDRAYEQYF. As DNA, the CDR3 is TGTGCCAGCAGTTCATACCGGGACAGGGCCTACGAGCAGTACTTC. This chain uses TRBV6-2 or TRBV6-3 with TRBJ2-7; TRBD1 agrees at 9 bases. Germline CDR1 reads MNHEY; CDR2 reads SVGEGT. CDR3 length equals 15 residues. Trimming at V came to 4 bases and at J to 2 bases, leaving 6 bases not matched to a gene.

This chain links TRBV28 with TRBJ2-3, with 7 positions matching TRBD1. CDR1 MDHEN and CDR2 SYDVKM come from the germline V gene. V was pared by 4 bases and J by 1 base, with 8 bases of the junction left unmatched. The CDR3 is 16 amino acids. The CDR3 loop reads CASSSSQGMGTDTQYF. CDR3 DNA: TGTGCCAGCAGTTCCTCACAGGGGATGGGCACAGATACGCAGTATTTT. Drawing the rest from reference TRBV28 and TRBJ2-3, the complete variable domain is DVKVTQSSRYLVKRTGEKVFLECVQDMDHENMFWYRQDPGLGLRLIYFSYDVKMKEKGDIPEGYSVSREKKERFSLILESASTNQTSMYLCASSSSQGMGTDTQYFGPGTRLTVL.

This clone has just one count. This chain links TRBV5-4 with TRBJ1-4; no firm D call. Germline-derived CDR1 and CDR2 are SGHNT and YYREEE (reference sequence). The CDR3 totals 14 residues. Trimming stripped 2 bases from V and 7 bases from J, with 12 bases between. CDR3 residues: CASSFPGAPEKLFF. In nucleotides, the CDR3 is TGTGCCAGCAGCTTCCCAGGCGCACCTGAAAAACTGTTTTTT.

The genes are TRBV6-1 and TRBJ1-2; the match to TRBD1 covers 8 bases. V lost 1 base and J lost 10; bases outside the gene matches: 11. CDR1 and CDR2 (germline): MNHNS, SASEGT. The CDR3 totals 15 residues. The CDR3 DNA reads as TGTGCCAGCAGTGAAGAAATACAGGGGGGAACTGTCTACACCTTC. Its protein product is CASSEEIQGGTVYTF.